This entry is about one T cell receptor beta chain. No antigen is known for it. One base away there is no much larger clone; base qualities are not given. Germline trimming amounts to 6 bases on V and 6 bases on J, with 5 as the count of junction bases outside the gene matches. Its CDR3 holds 15 amino acids, cysteine through phenylalanine. CDR3 DNA is the only sequence kept; it has 45 bases, read in frame from the first base. The germline V gene supplies CDR1 MGHDK and CDR2 SYGVNS. CD8 naive samples were obtained by positive selection for CCR7 among CD45RO-negative cells, yielding a CD45RA+CCR7+ population from which TemRA cells were excluded. The donors were healthy, HIV-negative adults who had no recently reported acute infections or vaccinations. Every donor was a Caucasian adult residing in Nashville, Tennessee, USA. After blood collection by leukapheresis, PBMCs were isolated using Ficoll-Histopaque density gradient centrifugation and then cryopreserved in the vapor phase of liquid nitrogen. Purity and quantity of every magnetically sorted T cell population were checked by analytical flow cytometry. Genomic DNA was isolated from every sorted fraction and measured by UV absorbance on a Nanodrop 2000c.

These data are taken from a study of shared clonotypes between healthy human individuals (dated by TCRdb to about 2020). At the level of the whole study: A few men and a couple of women, aged 18 to 49 years, made up the cohort. To increase sequencing depth and limit assay-specific biases, different laboratories used diverse techniques to prepare libraries and sequence TCR repertoires. Blood TCR repertoires of five healthy adults were deeply sequenced to estimate repertoire size and the extent of clonotype sharing between individuals. Per donor, leukapheresis produced somewhere between about 0.94 and 9.5 billion PBMCs. Per donor, three plates each were used for CD4 naive and CD4 memory, two for CD8 naive, and one for CD8 memory. Overall study results and their limits: The small number of donors limited the genetic and exposure-history diversity represented. Pairwise subsampling led to the expectation that sequencing depth would affect the degree of clonotype sharing among donors. Estimated clonotype richness was generally larger for naive than for memory subsets. Sampling was restricted to blood, and TCR repertoires in tissues likely differ from the TCR repertoires found in blood. Rarefaction of sorted-subset datasets indicated incomplete sequencing despite the large sequencing depth. Across a few donors, about 5.2% of naive CD4, around 3.5% of naive CD8, around 2.1% of memory CD4, and roughly 0.41% of memory CD8 clonotypes were shared. Compared with non-shared clonotypes, the clonotypes found in all four sorted-subset donors had higher generation probabilities.

Using the deep immunoSEQ assay, TCR CDR3 regions were amplified from genomic DNA by multiplex PCR. Extracted genomic DNA from each cell subset was distributed evenly across all wells of several immunoSEQ 96-well plates, and each plate was treated as a replicate. Each replicate PCR for sorted subsets received about 210 ng genomic DNA, equal to 30,000 or so T cell genomes. The purified libraries were quantified using a Qubit 3.0 fluorometer, sized with a Bioanalyzer 2100, and then quantified again using the KAPA Library Quantification kit. Each immunoSEQ 96-well plate was sequenced on its own single-read 150-cycle Illumina NextSeq 550 flow cell. For the original study's pipeline: The immunoSEQ output contained only junctional sequences without quality scores, so filtering could not match that applied to full-length reads. To assign V/J genes and CDR3, sequences were annotated against IMGT germline references using PyIR, a Python wrapper for IgBLAST v1.9. Reads were filtered out if the reads had weak V/J assignments (E-value above 1e-6), no CDR3, stop codons, out-of-frame junctions, or ambiguous translated residues. A V3J clonotype was defined by an identical inferred V gene, J gene, and CDR3 amino acid sequence. Percentage overlap between repertoires was calculated by dividing the number of shared unique clonotypes by the size of the smaller repertoire. Richness of each repertoire was evaluated using RTK rarefaction, the Chao1 estimator, and Recon v2.1 estimates of unobserved clonotypes. For all TCRbeta clonotypes obtained by the gDNA method from four donors, generation probabilities were computed with OLGA. TCRdb obtained this table from immuneACCESS and retained in-frame rearrangements with V and J assigned. These tables miss some clones; where compared with another copy, unresolved V genes account for less than half of the shortfall, and the remainder is unexplained. V, J and clone size derive from that table, while D and trimming were established from the DNA sequence. This sample comprises hundreds of thousands of clones, roughly 95% of them detected only once. About 0.11% of the sample rests with the top ten.

The clonotype was recovered from a woman in her thirties in good health. The sequencing input was naive CD8+ T cells sorted from blood. The cell subset or site label corresponds to: CD45RA+CCR7+. The sequence is built from TRBV25-1 and TRBJ2-2; 12 junctional bases match TRBD2. CDR3 protein: CASSRLAGAAGELFF. The DNA sequence is given as TGTGCCAGCAGCCGACTAGCGGGAGCGGCCGGGGAGCTGTTTTTT.